A selection of T cell receptor beta chains follows, all from one sample in a study of T cell responses to AZD1222 COVID-19 vaccine. The data were produced by immunoSEQ multiplex PCR, yet TCRdb's version contains in-frame clones alone and is incomplete. The sample yields 90,000 to 120,000 clones, around 83% seen once. The specimen comprised peripheral blood, sampled on day 0 of AZD1222 vaccination. The receptors come from an adult in good health. CDR3s include the opening cysteine and the closing phenylalanine or tryptophan. A D gene is named only where the DNA matches it firmly. Clone size is given for some rows only: seen once, a few or many times, or a class if the clone is expanded.

V gene,CDR3 length,D gene,J gene,clone size,CDR3 DNA,CDR3 protein
TRBV5-4,13,TRBD2,TRBJ2-1,NA,TGTGCCAGCAGCCCCGATAGCGGGGGAGGGCAGTTCTTC,CASSPDSGGGQFF
TRBV6-4,14,NA,TRBJ1-1,once,TGTGCCAGCAGGAGAGACATTATGAACACTGAAGCTTTCTTT,CASRRDIMNTEAFF
TRBV5-6,16,NA,TRBJ1-6,few,TGTGCCAGCAGCAAACCCCGGGCCCTTCGGAAATCACCCCTCCACTTT,CASSKPRALRKSPLHF
TRBV7-6,18,NA,TRBJ1-1,NA,TGTGCCAGCAGCCTTCCCTCCCGGGGTGAATCGGTTAGCACTGAAGCTTTCTTT,CASSLPSRGESVSTEAFF
TRBV29-1,14,NA,TRBJ1-1,NA,TGCAGCGTTGAAGATATGAGAGGGGCGGGGGGAGCTTTCTTT,CSVEDMRGAGGAFF
TRBV5-1,18,NA,TRBJ2-2,NA,TGCGCCAGCAGCTTGAAACGACAAGGCGGTTTGGGCGCCGGGGAGCTGTTTTTT,CASSLKRQGGLGAGELFF
TRBV7-9,15,NA,TRBJ1-6,NA,TGTGCCAGCAGCTTAAGGGACCGGGATAATTCACCCCTCCACTTT,CASSLRDRDNSPLHF
TRBV30,18,NA,TRBJ1-5,NA,TGTGCCTGGAGTGTTATTCGGCCGGACGGGAATAGCAATCAGCCCCAGCATTTT,CAWSVIRPDGNSNQPQHF
TRBV11-2,16,NA,TRBJ1-2,NA,TGTGCCAGCAGCTCTCTCCGGGGGACGAATAACTATGGCTACACCTTC,CASSSLRGTNNYGYTF
TRBV18,14,TRBD1,TRBJ2-7,once,TGTGCCAGCTCTTCGGGACAGGGGTCGTACGAGCAGTACTTC,CASSSGQGSYEQYF
TRBV5-1,14,TRBD1,TRBJ2-5,NA,TGCGCCAGCAGCTTGAACAGGGGGAAAGAGACCCAGTACTTC,CASSLNRGKETQYF
TRBV7-2,16,TRBD1,TRBJ2-1,NA,TGTGCCAGCAGCTTGGGACAGTTGGTGGTCGGCAATGAGCAGTTCTTC,CASSLGQLVVGNEQFF
TRBV9,14,NA,TRBJ2-7,NA,TGTGCCAGCAGCGTAGGGAAACAGGCCTACGAGCAGTACTTC,CASSVGKQAYEQYF
TRBV5-1,16,TRBD2,TRBJ2-1,NA,TGCGCCAGCACCCCTGGGTTGTTAGCGGGGGGGGAGGAGCAGTTCTTC,CASTPGLLAGGEEQFF